This T cell receptor beta chain is drawn from a study of blood T cell repertoires in COVID-19. Only in-frame clones appear in the TCRdb table, and some are missing; sequencing was by immunoSEQ multiplex PCR. The data contain some 250,000 clones, over 80% of them seen just once; the ten biggest clones take up roughly 27%. V was pared by 6 bases and J by 9 bases, with 8 bases of the junction left unmatched. The CDR3 has 14 residues. CDR1 is LNHDA, CDR2 SQIVND, per germline (reference sequence). The specimen was peripheral blood. The source is a man between 35 and 55 years old with acute or convalescent COVID-19. The chain combines TRBV19 with TRBJ2-1, with TRBD2 matching 10 bases. The DNA for the CDR3 is TGTGCCAGTAGATGGCTAGCGGGAGAAAGTGAGCAGTTCTTC. This translates into CASRWLAGESEQFF.